The T cell receptor (beta chain) under discussion was sequenced for a study of T cells expressing NK-cell markers. General study results and limits: Where a handful of donors were concerned, these clonotypes also led the CD3+CD56-NKG2C+ fraction.

TCRdb reprocessed the 5' RACE reads, keeping one entry per CDR3 protein, no DNA. The repertoire shows hundreds of thousands of distinct CDR3 sequences; the top ten hold 5.2%. For this clonotype: Its antigen is not known.

Germline V gives CDR1 DFQATT, CDR2 SNEGSKA (reference sequence). This CDR3 has 13 residues. This sequence originates from a man between 18 and 69 years old in good health. Sequenced material: blood T cells: a sorted CD56 or NKG2C T cell subset, CD4+ or CD8+ T cells, or bulk PBMC T cells (not recorded which). The rearrangement joins TRBV20-1 to TRBJ1-2; TCRdb proposes TRBD1, but this gene call is untestable without DNA. This chain's CDR3 is CSVERDADYGYTF.